The sequence of this TCR beta chain was determined in a study of human T cells and chemical hapten exposure. TCRdb ran MiXCR on the RACE reads and lists one entry per CDR3 protein. This table has some 180,000 distinct CDR3 sequences, approximately 26% appearing once. Per the germline V gene, CDR1 is SGHAT and CDR2 is FQDESV (reference sequence). CDR3 length: 13 amino acids. Trimming pared 5 bases from V and 5 bases from J, leaving 12 bases between. This clonotype turned up a few times. Noted time point: patch test 3, about 24 weeks after DPC sensitization. Stated treatment: therapeutic diphenylcyclopropenone sensitization with weekly scalp DPC.

The input for sequencing was whole blood, taken in connection with sensitization to the hapten diphenylcyclopropenone (DPC). The rearrangement joins TRBV11-1 to TRBJ2-5, with unresolved D. The receptor's source is a woman between 35 and 50 years old with alopecia areata. Some clones in this sample may be carry-over from other donors' samples. CDR3 coding DNA: TGTGCCAGCAGCCCACCGGGTCGTGAGACCCAGTACTTC. The encoded protein is CASSPPGRETQYF.